These 20 T cell receptor beta chains originate from one sample sequenced in a study of T cells in Graves' hyperthyroidism and ophthalmopathy. Regions amplified from RNA transcripts were the TCR beta CDR3 regions. Primed by the HTBI set, a first-round RT-PCR was run on the TCR CDR3. TCRdb re-derived calls from the multiplex PCR reads in MiXCR, one entry per CDR3 protein. This sample has about 300,000 distinct CDR3 sequences, with roughly 20% found just once. Sequencing used blood. These receptors came from a man between 50 and 59 years old with Graves' ophthalmopathy.

This clonotype was seen ten or more times. The DNA for the CDR3 is TGCGCCAGCAGCTCTGGGACTTTTACGAACACCGGGGAGCTGTTTTTT. Its translation is CASSSGTFTNTGELFF. The rearrangement uses TRBV5-1 and TRBJ2-2; D possibly corresponds to TRBD2 (6 bases). V gave up 3 bases and J gave up 0 bases, with 12 bases separating them. The CDR3 covers 16 residues. Germline V gene lookup returns CDR1 SGHRS and CDR2 YFSETQ.

In this sample, this clonotype turned up many times. J is TRBJ1-1 and V is TRBV5-1; a weak D match, TRBD1 (5 bases). V lost 2 bases and J lost 5, with 22 bases in between. The V gene's germline CDR1 is SGHRS and CDR2 YFSETQ. The CDR3 consists of 17 residues. This CDR3 is CASSFLPMDAGGTEAFF. Written as DNA, the CDR3 is TGCGCCAGCAGCTTCTTACCGATGGACGCGGGGGGTACTGAAGCTTTCTTT.

This clonotype was detected a few times. The genes are TRBV3-1 and TRBJ1-2; D possibly corresponds to TRBD1 (5 bases). From germline, CDR1 is LGHDT and CDR2 YNNKEL (reference sequence). Deletions cut 1 base from V and 4 bases from J, with 10 bases between. The CDR3 is 14 residues long. Here the CDR3 DNA reads TGTGCCAGCAGCCAAGTCGAGGGGCTCTATGGCTACACCTTC. Protein sequence: CASSQVEGLYGYTF.

The table lists this clonotype with many counts. The CDR3: CASSGNEQFF. The CDR3 DNA sequence: TGTGCCAGCAGTGGCAATGAGCAGTTCTTC. The chain couples TRBV2 to TRBJ2-1; no clear D. This CDR3 has 10 amino acids. The V gene's germline CDR1 is SNHLY and CDR2 FYNNEI. V gave up 4 bases and J gave up 6 bases, with 1 base separating them.

The chain is built from TRBV6-1 and TRBJ1-4; 7 nucleotides match TRBD1. With 5 bases clipped from V and 0 bases from J, the junction kept 6 bases outside the gene matches. Germline V gene data show CDR1 as MNHNS and CDR2 as SASEGT. The CDR3 length is 16 residues. The CDR3, as DNA: TGTGCCAGCAGTTTGGGACAGTTAGCAACTAATGAAAAACTGTTTTTT. Its protein is CASSLGQLATNEKLFF.

The gene calls are TRBV19 and TRBJ1-5; 7 nucleotides agree with TRBD1. CDR1 is LNHDA, CDR2 SQIVND, per germline (reference sequence). The CDR3 runs 15 residues. The junction had 13 bases not matched to a gene; V was cut back by 7 bases and J by 7 bases. The CDR3 region has the DNA TGTGCCAGTAAAGGCCTACAGGGGCCCAGGCAGCCCCAGCATTTT. This encodes CASKGLQGPRQPQHF.

In this sample, this clonotype turned up a few times. This chain joins TRBV5-1 and TRBJ1-3; D is possibly TRBD1 (5 bases). Germline CDR1 reads SGHRS; CDR2 reads YFSETQ. V lost 4 bases to trimming and J lost 4 bases, with 15 bases between them. The CDR3 length is 15 residues. CDR3 sequence reads: CASSTRPGTGNTIYF. DNA of the CDR3: TGCGCCAGCAGCACCCGCCCAGGGACGGGAAACACCATATATTTT.

As to this clonotype: The conserved phenylalanine or tryptophan is not found at the CDR3 terminus, so this likely reflects a read error. V usage is TRBV6-1 and J usage is TRBJ2-5, with 11 bases identical to TRBD1. V was clipped by 4 bases and J by 4 bases; unmatched bases: 5. Per the germline V gene, CDR1 is MNHNS and CDR2 is SASEGT. This CDR3 region has 15 residues. Here the CDR3 reads CASSASGTGGETQYL. CDR3 DNA sequence: TGTGCCAGCAGTGCTTCCGGGACAGGGGGAGAGACCCAGTACCTC.

This clonotype was recorded many times. V gene TRBV27 combines with J gene TRBJ2-3, with a tentative D call TRBD1 (5 bases). The CDR3 totals 15 residues. Germline CDR1 and CDR2: MNHEY and SMNVEV (reference sequence). V was trimmed by 5 bases and J by 2 bases, leaving 14 bases between them. The CDR3: CASSPQGRTTDTQYF. The CDR3 DNA reads TGTGCCAGCAGTCCCCAGGGCAGGACCACAGATACGCAGTATTTT.

This chain connects TRBV9 to TRBJ2-1, with 10 bases lining up with TRBD2. From germline, CDR1 is SGDLS and CDR2 YYNGEE. The CDR3 sequence is 15 residues long. Trimming removed 2 bases from V and 6 bases from J; junction bases left unmatched: 5. The CDR3 loop reads CASSVSSGSGNEQFF. The CDR3, as DNA: TGTGCCAGCAGCGTCTCTAGCGGGAGTGGCAATGAGCAGTTCTTC.

This clonotype occurred many times. One end of the junction fails to match germline, which may point to a read error. This chain links TRBV6-1 with TRBJ1-2; TRBD1 might be the D (6 bases). The V gene's germline CDR1 is MNHNS and CDR2 SASEGT. This CDR3 region has 14 residues. The CDR3 DNA is TGTGCCAGCAGTAAAGCTGACAGGCTCTATGGCTACACCTTC. As protein: CASSKADRLYGYTF.

Note on this clonotype: A much larger clone differs from this one at a single base, so this may be a read error. The chain is built from TRBV5-4 and TRBJ2-7, with a possible D match to TRBD1 (7 bases). The CDR3 runs 15 residues. Germline V gene lookup returns CDR1 SGHNT and CDR2 YYREEE (reference sequence). The CDR3 protein is CASSLEPGGFYGQYF. The CDR3 DNA follows: TGTGCCAGCAGCTTGGAACCAGGGGGGTTCTACGGGCAGTACTTC.

This clonotype was recorded many times. CDR3 nucleotides: TGTGCCAGCAGGGACAGGCGGAACGAGCAGTACTTC. Amino acid sequence: CASRDRRNEQYF. The chain links TRBV2 to TRBJ2-7; TRBD1 matches at 7 bases. V lost 6 bases, J lost 5 bases, and 4 bases stayed unmatched. The CDR3 has 12 amino acids. Germline CDR1 and CDR2: SNHLY and FYNNEI. Combining the CDR3 with reference TRBV2 and TRBJ2-7 gives the whole variable domain EPEVTQTPSHQVTQMGQEVILRCVPISNHLYFYWYRQILGQKVEFLVSFYNNEISEKSEIFDDQFSVERPDGSNFTLKIRSTKLEDSAMYFCASRDRRNEQYFGPGTRLTVT.

In its sample, this clonotype was seen many times. The gene calls are TRBV7-2 and TRBJ1-5; D gene ambiguous. The germline V and J ends were trimmed by 1 base and 0 bases, with 4 bases remaining between them. This CDR3 comprises 14 residues. Germline V gives CDR1 SGHTA, CDR2 FQGNSA. This chain's CDR3 is CASSLVDSNQPQHF. The CDR3 DNA sequence: TGTGCCAGCAGCTTAGTGGATAGCAATCAGCCCCAGCATTTT.

The rearrangement joins TRBV20-1 to TRBJ2-2; unclear D gene. Germline CDR1 and CDR2: DFQATT and SNEGSKA (reference sequence). The CDR3 contains 14 residues. V lost 1 base to trimming and J lost 0 bases, with 6 bases between them. CDR3: CSARAGANTGELFF. DNA for the CDR3: TGCAGTGCTAGAGCCGGTGCGAACACCGGGGAGCTGTTTTTT.

This clonotype was recorded at least ten times. The chain carries TRBV5-5 and TRBJ2-7, with D uncertain. Germline CDR1 SGHKS, CDR2 YYEKEE (reference sequence). The V and J ends lost 2 bases and 2 bases respectively, with 11 bases between them. This CDR3 spans 14 amino acids. CDR3 nucleotides: TGTGCCAGCAGCTTCATGACCCCTCCCTACGAGCAGTACTTC. Its translation is CASSFMTPPYEQYF.

This clonotype was detected many times. The chain links TRBV2 to TRBJ2-7; D perhaps matches TRBD1 (6 bases). Germline-derived CDR1 and CDR2 are SNHLY and FYNNEI. The germline V and J ends were trimmed by 3 bases and 5 bases, with 17 bases remaining between them. The CDR3 length is 15 residues. The CDR3 nucleotides read TGTGCCAGCAGTGAGAACAGGGTTGGCGACAACGAGCAGTACTTC. This gives the protein CASSENRVGDNEQYF.

The V gene is TRBV20-1, the J gene TRBJ1-2; D gene ambiguous. The V gene's germline CDR1 is DFQATT and CDR2 SNEGSKA (reference sequence). The CDR3 runs 14 residues. Trimming took off 7 bases at V and 0 bases at J, with 15 bases between the two ends. CDR3 region: CSVPDGLSNYGYTF. The DNA of the CDR3 is TGCAGTGTCCCGGACGGCCTATCTAACTATGGCTACACCTTC.

V is TRBV28 and J is TRBJ1-2; TRBD1 agrees at 7 bases. The germline V gene encodes CDR1 MDHEN and CDR2 SYDVKM. V lost 7 bases and J lost 3; bases outside the gene matches: 8. CDR3 length equals 14 residues. The CDR3 sequence: CASTYDRAYYGYTF. CDR3 coding DNA: TGTGCCAGCACCTACGACAGGGCGTACTATGGCTACACCTTC.

This clonotype was seen at least ten times. The CDR3 DNA reads TGTGCCAGCAGTGAAGGACAGTTCAATCAGCCCCAGCATTTT. It is translated as CASSEGQFNQPQHF. The V call is TRBV6-1, the J call TRBJ1-5; perhaps TRBD1 as D (5 bases). The CDR3 extends over 14 amino acids. Germline CDR1 MNHNS, CDR2 SASEGT. V lost 1 base and J 3 bases, leaving 7 bases between the germline ends.